The 25 T cell receptor beta chains reported below all come from one sample, sequenced in a study of molecular identifiers for immune sequencing clone quantification. TCRdb independently ran MiXCR on the PCR reads; one entry per CDR3 protein. The sample has some 88,000 distinct CDR3 sequences; approximately 22% are singletons. Input material: naive CD8+ T cells from blood, with Jurkat cell RNA spiked in. Subset in this sample: FACS-sorted CD8+CD4-CCR7+CD45RA+ naive T cells. The receptors come from a human donor in good health. Some libraries in this study had Jurkat cell RNA spiked in.

This clonotype was recorded many times. The chain joins TRBV4-2 to TRBJ2-3, with 7 nucleotides matching TRBD1. CDR1 and CDR2 from the germline V gene are LGHNA and YNFKEQ. The CDR3 runs to 13 residues. The V segment lost 8 bases and the J segment 2 bases; nucleotides outside the gene matches: 4. The CDR3 DNA is TGTGCCAGCCGGGACAGTTTCACAGATACGCAGTATTTT. Its translation: CASRDSFTDTQYF.

At least ten counts were recorded for this clonotype. In DNA, the CDR3 is TGTGCTAGTGGAAACGCTAAAATCCTAGCGGGGGTCACAGATACGCAGTATTTT. Translation: CASGNAKILAGVTDTQYF. The V gene is TRBV12-5, the J gene TRBJ2-3; 10 nucleotides line up with TRBD2. The CDR3 runs 18 residues. V lost 6 bases, J lost 2 bases, and 14 bases stayed unmatched. Germline V gene data show CDR1 as LGHNT and CDR2 as FRNRAP.

This clonotype was recorded many times. This chain connects TRBV28 to TRBJ2-2; 8 bases match TRBD2. V shed 5 bases and J 8 bases; nucleotides not matched to a gene: 4. The CDR3 has 13 residues. Germline V gene data show CDR1 as MDHEN and CDR2 as SYDVKM. The CDR3 nucleotides read TGTGCCAGCAGTACAGGACTAGCTGGGGAGCTGTTTTTT. It translates to CASSTGLAGELFF. Using reference TRBV28 and TRBJ2-2 for the parts outside the CDR3, the full variable domain is DVKVTQSSRYLVKRTGEKVFLECVQDMDHENMFWYRQDPGLGLRLIYFSYDVKMKEKGDIPEGYSVSREKKERFSLILESASTNQTSMYLCASSTGLAGELFFGEGSRLTVL.

This chain links TRBV6-1 with TRBJ2-1, with 9 bases lining up with TRBD2. The CDR3 extends over 17 amino acids. The germline CDR1 and CDR2 sequences are MNHNS and SASEGT. Trimming took 2 bases from V and 9 from J; bases not matched to a gene: 14. The CDR3 coding sequence is TGTGCCAGCAGTGAATCGGTCCCGCTAGCGGGATTTAGTGAGCAGTTCTTC. This codes for CASSESVPLAGFSEQFF.

This clonotype turned up a few times. This chain connects TRBV5-8 to TRBJ2-4, with D unresolved. The ends were cut back, 5 bases at V and 8 bases at J, with 8 bases in the middle. The CDR3 contains 11 residues. Per germline, CDR1 SGHTS and CDR2 YDEGEE. The CDR3 loop is CASSVGYIQYF. The CDR3 nucleotides read TGTGCCAGCAGTGTGGGTTACATTCAGTACTTC.

This clonotype was detected many times. The V and J genes are TRBV5-1 and TRBJ2-3, with D perhaps TRBD1 (5 bases). Trimming took 5 bases from V and 4 from J, leaving 17 bases between them. In germline, CDR1 is SGHRS, CDR2 YFSETQ. The length of the CDR3 is 15 residues. CDR3 loop: CASREWGRPADTQYF. The DNA of the CDR3 is TGCGCCAGCAGAGAGTGGGGCCGCCCGGCAGATACGCAGTATTTT.

Ten or more counts support this clonotype. V is TRBV6-2 or TRBV6-3 and J is TRBJ2-4; no firm D call. Deletions cut 10 bases from V and 0 bases from J, with 10 bases between. The CDR3 has 13 residues. Germline assignment: CDR1 MNHEY and CDR2 SVGEGT. CDR3 sequence (DNA): TGTGCCACCCAGGAACTAGCCAAAAACATTCAGTACTTC. Translating gives CATQELAKNIQYF.

This clonotype was seen more than once but under ten times. The rearrangement uses TRBV28 and TRBJ2-3; 8 nucleotides match TRBD1. The CDR3 covers 15 residues. Germline CDR1 MDHEN, CDR2 SYDVKM. Trimming at V came to 7 bases and at J to 3 bases, leaving 9 bases not matched to a gene. CDR3 DNA: TGTGCCAGCACCGAGGCACAGGGGGAGACAGATACGCAGTATTTT. Residues: CASTEAQGETDTQYF.

The table lists this clonotype with many counts. This chain uses TRBV7-2 with TRBJ2-7; D unclear. Germline V gene sequence: CDR1 SGHTA, CDR2 FQGNSA. V was shortened by 5 bases and J by 2 bases, with 10 bases between the two germline ends. The CDR3 consists of 13 residues. The CDR3 loop is CASSDPTAYEQYF. The CDR3 DNA follows: TGTGCCAGCAGCGACCCTACAGCCTACGAGCAGTACTTC. The whole variable domain, filled in from reference TRBV7-2 and TRBJ2-7, reads GAGVSQSPSNKVTEKGKDVELRCDPISGHTALYWYRQSLGQGLEFLIYFQGNSAPDKSGLPSDRFSAERTGGSVSTLTIQRTQQEDSAVYLCASSDPTAYEQYFGPGTRLTVT.

A note on this clonotype: This may come from a read error, since a much larger clone is one base off. The chain joins TRBV7-2 to TRBJ2-1; tentatively, D is TRBD1 (5 bases). The length of the CDR3 is 13 residues. Looked up from germline, CDR1 is SGHTA and CDR2 is FQGNSA. CDR3 in amino acids: CVSSLVRADEQFF. CDR3 in DNA: TGTGTCAGCAGCTTAGTCAGGGCCGATGAGCAGTTCTTC. Combining the CDR3 with reference TRBV7-2 and TRBJ2-1 gives the whole variable domain GAGVSQSPSNKVTEKGKDVELRCDPISGHTALYWYRQSLGQGLEFLIYFQGNSAPDKSGLPSDRFSAERTGGSVSTLTIQRTQQEDSAVYLCVSSLVRADEQFFGPGTRLTVL.

This clonotype was counted between two and nine times. The chain couples TRBV13 to TRBJ2-7; a possible D gene is TRBD1 (6 bases). The ends were cut back, 7 bases at V and 3 bases at J, with 13 bases in the middle. The CDR3 spans 13 residues. Germline CDR1 is PRHDT and CDR2 is FYEKMQ (reference sequence). CDR3 DNA: TGTGCCAGCACCGTTAGGGGGAGCTACGAGCAGTACTTC. Encoded protein: CASTVRGSYEQYF.

This clonotype has ten or more counts. The chain uses TRBV6-5 and TRBJ2-7; TRBD1 matches 8 bases. J was trimmed by 4 bases and V by 7 bases; bases with no gene match: 12. Per germline, CDR1 MNHEY and CDR2 SVGAGI. The CDR3 sequence is 15 residues long. The DNA of the CDR3 is TGTGCCAGCAAGGGTTGGGCAGGGGGCGGTTACGAGCAGTACTTC. Protein sequence: CASKGWAGGGYEQYF.

The table lists this clonotype with a few counts. This may stem from a read error, because a much larger clone lies one nucleotide away. The rearrangement uses TRBV7-6 and TRBJ2-7; D may match TRBD1 or TRBD2 (5 bases each). The CDR3 is 15 amino acids. Germline V gene sequence: CDR1 SGHVS, CDR2 FNYEAQ. The DNA of the CDR3 is TGTGCCAGCAGCTTGCAGGGACCCGGCACCTACGAGCAGTGCTTC. This translates into CASSLQGPGTYEQCF.

This clonotype was detected many times. The J gene is TRBJ1-1, the V gene TRBV7-9, with 7 nucleotides matching TRBD1. V shed 5 bases, J shed 0 bases, and the junction held 9 bases outside the gene matches. The germline gives CDR1 SEHNR, CDR2 FQNEAQ (reference sequence). The CDR3 is made up of 16 amino acids. The CDR3 spells CASSPRTGPMNTEAFF. CDR3 coding DNA: TGTGCCAGCAGCCCTCGGACAGGTCCCATGAACACTGAAGCTTTCTTT.

This clonotype has just a few counts. The J gene is TRBJ2-4, the V gene TRBV5-6; D might be TRBD1 or TRBD2, each matching 5 bases. The length of the CDR3 is 16 residues. V lost 4 bases, J lost 1 base, and 15 bases lay in between. Per the germline V gene, CDR1 is SGHDT and CDR2 is YYEEEE. In DNA form, the CDR3 reads TGTGCCAGCAGCGCGGGCCCAGCAGGGGCCAAAAACATTCAGTACTTC. Its translation: CASSAGPAGAKNIQYF.

This clonotype was found many times. One end of the junction varies from germline; a read error may be responsible. The chain uses TRBV6-2 or TRBV6-3 and TRBJ1-1; a weak D match, TRBD1 (5 bases). This CDR3 comprises 16 residues. CDR1 and CDR2 from the germline V gene are MNHEY and SVGEGT. This chain's CDR3 is CASNYDSRKMNTEAFF. The CDR3 DNA follows: TGTGCCAGCAATTACGACAGTAGAAAAATGAACACTGAAGCTTTCTTT.

V is TRBV7-9 and J is TRBJ2-7, with TRBD2 matching 8 bases. The trim removed 3 bases at V and 6 bases at J, leaving 10 bases unmatched. The CDR3 runs 15 residues. Germline CDR1 and CDR2: SEHNR and FQNEAQ (reference sequence). Written as DNA, the CDR3 is TGTGCCAGCAGCTTCATAGGGGGACTAGTTGGCGAGCAGTACTTC. Its translation is CASSFIGGLVGEQYF. Based on the CDR3 plus reference TRBV7-9 and TRBJ2-7, the full variable domain is DTGVSQNPRHKITKRGQNVTFRCDPISEHNRLYWYRQTLGQGPEFLTYFQNEAQLEKSRLLSDRFSAERPKGSFSTLEIQRTEQGDSAMYLCASSFIGGLVGEQYFGPGTRLTVT.

This clonotype was seen more than once but under ten times. The chain uses TRBV2 and TRBJ2-1; no reliable D call. CDR3 length: 12 residues. V gave up 4 bases and J gave up 5 bases, with 6 bases separating them. The germline gives CDR1 SNHLY, CDR2 FYNNEI. The CDR3 region is CASSGLNNEQFF. The CDR3 nucleotides read TGTGCCAGCAGTGGATTGAACAATGAGCAGTTCTTC.

This clonotype was picked up many times. V is TRBV24-1 and J is TRBJ2-3, with D unresolved. Trimming took off 3 bases at V and 11 bases at J, with 11 bases between the two ends. The V gene's germline CDR1 is KGHDR and CDR2 SFDVKD. The CDR3 spans 12 residues. This CDR3 is CATSDGPGRQYF. For the CDR3, the DNA is TGTGCCACCAGTGATGGACCCGGAAGGCAGTATTTT.

This clonotype was observed at least ten times. The chain is built from TRBV7-3 and TRBJ2-3; 12 nucleotides line up with TRBD2. Germline loops: CDR1 SGHTA, CDR2 FQGTGA. Unmatched junction bases numbered 6, after V lost 3 bases and J lost 2 bases. The CDR3 has 17 amino acids. CDR3 residues: CASSLLAGGPDTDTQYF. The CDR3 DNA reads TGTGCCAGCAGCTTGCTAGCGGGAGGGCCGGACACAGATACGCAGTATTTT.

About this clonotype itself: This may come from a read error, since a much larger clone is one base off. The chain links TRBV24-1 to TRBJ2-5, with 7 bases that match TRBD1. Germline values: CDR1 KGHDR, CDR2 SFDVKD. The CDR3 is 14 residues long. The DNA for the CDR3 is TGTGTCACCAGTGATTTGGACAGGAAAGAGACCCAGTACTTC. Translation: CVTSDLDRKETQYF.

This clonotype came up a few times. V gene TRBV7-9 combines with J gene TRBJ2-1; D possibly corresponds to TRBD2 (6 bases). This CDR3 is 16 amino acids long. Germline-derived CDR1 and CDR2 are SEHNR and FQNEAQ (reference sequence). The V gene lost 4 bases and the J gene lost 2 bases, with 15 bases spanning the gap. CDR3 region: CASSSQPGLPYNEQFF. The CDR3 DNA reads as TGTGCCAGCAGCTCGCAACCGGGACTTCCCTACAATGAGCAGTTCTTC.

This clonotype was seen at least ten times. The chain has TRBV20-1 and TRBJ2-7; tentatively, D is TRBD1 (5 bases). The ends were cut back, 3 bases at V and 2 bases at J, with 8 bases in the middle. The CDR3 contains 12 residues. CDR1 DFQATT and CDR2 SNEGSKA come from the germline V gene (reference sequence). CDR3 bases: TGCAGTGCTAGGGACATGACCTACGAGCAGTACTTC. Its protein is CSARDMTYEQYF.

This clonotype was recorded at least ten times. This sequence joins TRBV23-1 and TRBJ1-5; the D gene is possibly TRBD1 (5 bases). TRBV23-1 is assigned to the ORF class and has an uncertain function. Trimming left V 4 bases short and J 4 bases short, with 17 bases between. This CDR3 region has 16 residues. The CDR3 sequence: CASSLTWDFLNQPQHF. The CDR3 DNA reads as TGCGCCAGCAGTCTGACCTGGGACTTCTTAAATCAGCCCCAGCATTTT.

Written as DNA, the CDR3 is TGTGCCAGCAGCCGTTCGGACAGGGAACTCGACTACGAGCAGTACTTC. It is translated as CASSRSDRELDYEQYF. V and J are TRBV6-2 or TRBV6-3 and TRBJ2-7; 8 nucleotides agree with TRBD1. V was clipped by 6 bases and J by 3 bases; unmatched bases: 13. This CDR3 contains 16 residues. Looked up from germline, CDR1 is MNHEY and CDR2 is SVGEGT.